One and the same sample provided the 17 T cell receptor beta chains below, sequenced in a study of shared T cell receptors in the human thymus. Sequencing used immunoSEQ multiplex PCR; TCRdb keeps in-frame clones, though not all of them. Among 600,000 or so clones listed, about 87% were seen once. These same data were also listed under a study on human thymus T cells.

The sequenced sample consisted of thymocytes. The receptors originated from a boy less than two years old with a congenital heart defect.

V is TRBV4-1 and J is TRBJ2-2, with a possible D match to TRBD1 (6 bases). Deletions cut 8 bases from V and 0 bases from J, with 13 bases between. The CDR3 is made up of 15 amino acids. Germline V gene sequence: CDR1 MGHRA, CDR2 YSYEKL. Here the CDR3 DNA reads TGCGCCAGCGGACAGCCCCCCGCGAACACCGGGGAGCTGTTTTTT. Amino acid sequence: CASGQPPANTGELFF.

The chain joins TRBV19 to TRBJ2-1, with 10 bases matching TRBD2. The germline V gene encodes CDR1 LNHDA and CDR2 SQIVND (reference sequence). Trimming cost V 1 base and J 4 bases; bases outside gene matches: 10. This CDR3 spans 18 amino acids. The CDR3 sequence: CASSIALAGVGGYNEQFF. CDR3 in DNA: TGTGCCAGTAGTATAGCCCTAGCGGGAGTCGGGGGATACAATGAGCAGTTCTTC.

The V call is TRBV28, the J call TRBJ1-1; D remains unclear. The CDR3 covers 13 residues. CDR1 MDHEN and CDR2 SYDVKM come from the germline V gene. V was pared by 6 bases and J by 3 bases, with 11 bases between. The CDR3 spells CASSLPSDTEAFF. For the CDR3, the DNA is TGTGCCAGCAGCCTTCCCTCAGACACTGAAGCTTTCTTT.

V usage is TRBV4-3 and J usage is TRBJ1-1; D gene uncertain. The CDR3 runs 16 residues. Germline V gives CDR1 LGHNA, CDR2 YSLEER. The V end was cut by 0 bases, the J end by 1 base, with 12 bases between. This CDR3 is CASSQDSRETNTEAFF. The CDR3 nucleotides read TGCGCCAGCAGCCAAGATTCGAGGGAGACGAACACTGAAGCTTTCTTT.

The J gene is TRBJ2-4, the V gene TRBV6-4; 9 nucleotides match TRBD2. Germline loops: CDR1 MRHNA, CDR2 SNTAGT. V shed 6 bases and J 7 bases; nucleotides not matched to a gene: 7. This CDR3 is built from 14 residues. CDR3 loop: CASRPSSGSNIQYF. The CDR3 nucleotides read TGTGCCAGCAGGCCCAGTAGCGGGAGTAACATTCAGTACTTC.

The J gene is TRBJ2-1, the V gene TRBV5-6, with 9 bases identical to TRBD2. Germline assignment: CDR1 SGHDT and CDR2 YYEEEE. Trimming removed 1 base from V and 8 bases from J; junction bases left unmatched: 13. The CDR3 loop spans 17 amino acids. The CDR3 region is CASSLSDAGGLQDEQFF. CDR3 in DNA: TGTGCCAGCAGCTTGAGTGATGCGGGGGGGCTTCAGGATGAGCAGTTCTTC.

V gene TRBV4-2 combines with J gene TRBJ2-1, with D tentatively TRBD2 (5 bases). CDR1 is LGHNA and CDR2 is YNFKEQ in the germline V gene. The V end lost 4 bases, the J end lost 4 bases, and 17 bases lay between the germline ends. The CDR3 consists of 16 residues. CDR3: CASSPTSDFKYNEQFF. The DNA for the CDR3 is TGTGCCAGCAGCCCGACGTCGGACTTTAAATACAATGAGCAGTTCTTC.

The rearrangement uses TRBV6-6 and TRBJ2-2; 10 bases agree with TRBD1. CDR3 length equals 15 residues. CDR1 is MNHNY and CDR2 is SVGAGI in the germline V gene (reference sequence). The J segment lost 3 bases and the V segment lost 6 bases, leaving 4 bases of the junction unmatched. CDR3 DNA sequence: TGTGCCAGCAGCCGCGGACAGGGGGACACCGGGGAGCTGTTTTTT. This gives the protein CASSRGQGDTGELFF.

This chain connects TRBV2 to TRBJ1-3, with 10 bases matching TRBD1. The CDR3 runs 15 residues. V was pared by 6 bases and J by 2 bases, with 4 bases of the junction left unmatched. Germline CDR1 and CDR2: SNHLY and FYNNEI. CDR3 DNA: TGTGCCAGCAGCGCGGACAGGGGGGCTGGAAACACCATATATTTT. This sequence encodes CASSADRGAGNTIYF.

The gene calls are TRBV14 and TRBJ2-2; no clear D gene. The CDR3 is 15 amino acids. Per the germline V gene, CDR1 is SGHDN and CDR2 is FVKESK. The V and J ends lost 0 bases and 5 bases respectively, with 10 bases between them. The CDR3 sequence: CASSQDKVRTGELFF. For the CDR3, the DNA is TGTGCCAGCAGCCAAGATAAGGTCAGGACCGGGGAGCTGTTTTTT.

V is TRBV9 and J is TRBJ2-1; 8 bases map to TRBD2. The CDR3 has 16 amino acids. Germline lookup yields CDR1 SGDLS and CDR2 YYNGEE. V gave up 0 bases and J gave up 4 bases; unmatched junction bases: 6. As DNA, the CDR3 is TGTGCCAGCAGCGTAGAGGGGCTAGCGGGTTACAATGAGCAGTTCTTC. This gives the protein CASSVEGLAGYNEQFF.

The chain has TRBV14 and TRBJ2-1; 14 bases are a match to TRBD2. The J segment lost 0 bases and the V segment lost 3 bases, leaving 7 bases of the junction unmatched. CDR3 length: 19 residues. In germline, CDR1 is SGHDN, CDR2 FVKESK. DNA of the CDR3: TGTGCCAGCAGCCAGCCGGGACTAGCGGGGGCAAGCTCCTACAATGAGCAGTTCTTC. Protein product: CASSQPGLAGASSYNEQFF.

This rearrangement joins TRBV27 to TRBJ2-7, with 11 bases fitting TRBD2. V was clipped by 5 bases and J by 2 bases; unmatched bases: 14. The germline V gene has CDR1 MNHEY and CDR2 SMNVEV (reference sequence). The CDR3 is 18 amino acids. CDR3 in DNA: TGTGCCAGCAGTGTAAGTGGGCTAGCGGGAGGTGGTCCCTACGAGCAGTACTTC. Its translation is CASSVSGLAGGGPYEQYF.

The rearrangement uses TRBV4-3 and TRBJ2-1; possible D gene TRBD2, 7 bases. This CDR3 has 16 residues. CDR1 LGHNA and CDR2 YSLEER come from the germline V gene. V lost 0 bases and J 0 bases, leaving 9 bases between the germline ends. The CDR3 DNA follows: TGCGCCAGCAGCCAAGATAGGGGGGGCTCCTACAATGAGCAGTTCTTC. Translating gives CASSQDRGGSYNEQFF.

The genes are TRBV14 and TRBJ1-1; D remains unclear. The V end was cut by 2 bases, the J end by 7 bases, with 8 bases between. There are 12 residues in the CDR3. CDR1 and CDR2 (germline): SGHDN, FVKESK. The CDR3 DNA reads TGTGCCAGCAGCCAAAGTCATAGTGAAGCTTTCTTT. Its translation is CASSQSHSEAFF.

The chain is built from TRBV7-8 and TRBJ1-5; D is ambiguous. The germline V gene encodes CDR1 SGHVS and CDR2 FQNEAQ. V was shortened by 0 bases and J by 4 bases, with 4 bases between the two germline ends. The CDR3 is made up of 13 amino acids. The CDR3 DNA is TGTGCCAGCAGCTTAGCGGAGAATCAGCCCCAGCATTTT. Translating gives CASSLAENQPQHF.

The chain carries TRBV19 and TRBJ1-2; D might be TRBD1 (5 bases). Trimming shortened V by 3 bases and J by 4 bases, and 9 bases separated the two germline ends. The CDR3 is made up of 13 amino acids. The germline CDR1 and CDR2 sequences are LNHDA and SQIVND (reference sequence). The CDR3 sequence is CASSMEGVYGYTF. The DNA of the CDR3 is TGTGCCAGTAGTATGGAAGGGGTCTATGGCTACACCTTC.